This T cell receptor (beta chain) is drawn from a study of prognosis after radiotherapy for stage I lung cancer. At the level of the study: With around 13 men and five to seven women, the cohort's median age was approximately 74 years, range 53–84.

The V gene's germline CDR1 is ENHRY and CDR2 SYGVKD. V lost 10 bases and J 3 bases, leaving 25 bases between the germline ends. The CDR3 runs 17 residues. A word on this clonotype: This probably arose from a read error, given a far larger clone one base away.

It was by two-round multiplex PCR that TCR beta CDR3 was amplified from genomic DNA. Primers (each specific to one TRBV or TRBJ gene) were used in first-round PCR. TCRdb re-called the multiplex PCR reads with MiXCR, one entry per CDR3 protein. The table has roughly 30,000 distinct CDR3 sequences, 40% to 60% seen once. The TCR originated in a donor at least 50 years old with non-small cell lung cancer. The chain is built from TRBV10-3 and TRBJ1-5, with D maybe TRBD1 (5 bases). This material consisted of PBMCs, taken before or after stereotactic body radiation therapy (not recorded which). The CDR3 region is CASIPDSGGGDNQPQHF. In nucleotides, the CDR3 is TGTGCCAGCATACCCGACAGTGGGGGGGGAGACAATCAGCCCCAGCATTTT.